The present T cell receptor beta chain was sequenced within a study of blood T cell repertoires in COVID-19. Study background: Acute and convalescent COVID-19 specimens originated in the United States, Italy and Spain. T cells, B-cell-depleted T cells, or PBMCs supplied cDNA or gDNA.

Trimming cost V 3 bases and J 0 bases; bases outside gene matches: 1. Germline CDR1 KGHSH, CDR2 LQKENI. The CDR3 is made up of 15 amino acids. Original data processing: Nucleated cell number was recorded as an estimate derived from reference gene primer amplification. Profiling relied on immunoSEQ multiplex PCR, and the TCRdb table lists in-frame clones only, not all of them. The V and J calls and the clone size are those of that table, but D and trimming were determined from the DNA. The data show around 70,000 clones, 70% to 80% seen once. The sequenced sample was peripheral blood. V and J are TRBV18 and TRBJ2-7, with 11 nucleotides matching TRBD2. The source of this sequence is a human donor in a cohort sampled during active COVID-19. In nucleotides, the CDR3 is TGTGCCAGCTCACCGACTAGCGGGACCTCCTACGAGCAGTACTTC. Residues: CASSPTSGTSYEQYF. Combining the CDR3 with reference TRBV18 and TRBJ2-7 gives the whole variable domain NAGVMQNPRHLVRRRGQEARLRCSPMKGHSHVYWYRQLPEEGLKFMVYLQKENIIDESGMPKERFSAEFPKEGPSILRIQQVVRGDSAAYFCASSPTSGTSYEQYFGPGTRLTVT.